This T cell receptor beta chain was captured by sequencing in a study of T cell repertoires in cytomegalovirus infection. Across the whole study: Through public TCR beta signatures, both CMV infection and matching HLA type were indicated.

The germline gives CDR1 LNHDA, CDR2 SQIVND (reference sequence). This CDR3 has 14 residues. The V gene end was trimmed by 4 bases and the J gene end by 5 bases; junction bases not matched to a gene: 6. Each CDR3 protein gets one entry after TCRdb re-called the reads with MiXCR. The top ten hold under 8.5% of the sample, which has roughly 600,000 distinct CDR3 sequences, roughly a quarter seen once. This clonotype showed up many times. The sample was CD8+ T cells from PBMCs. The V and J genes are TRBV19 and TRBJ2-7, with 9 bases lining up with TRBD1. The source is a human donor in good health (CMV status not recorded). Some clones in this sample may be carry-over from other donors' samples. The DNA for the CDR3 is TGTGCCAGTAGTACCGGGACAGGGATCGACGAGCAGTACTTC. Its protein is CASSTGTGIDEQYF.